This T cell receptor (beta chain) appears in the sequencing data of a study of cytomegalovirus exposure and HLA in healthy donors. This clone showed up just a few times. As yet, its antigen is unknown. Use of 60 Vbeta and 13 Jbeta primers characterized the PCR. Some clones are missing from TCRdb's copy, which holds only in-frame ones; the method was immunoSEQ multiplex PCR. The sample has some 110,000 clones; over 70% are singletons. Trimming left V 7 bases short and J 5 bases short, with 14 bases between. Germline CDR1 is SEHNR and CDR2 is FQNEAQ (reference sequence). This CDR3 comprises 14 residues. Whole-study findings and limits: By HLA locus, TCR association rates varied in a later analysis, with DRB1 showing the most and HLA-C the fewest. Prediction of most subjects' HLA-A and HLA-B alleles by TCR beta sequences was reportedly accurate. A missense DCLRE1C variant was associated with V- and J-gene trimming of TCR beta chains in a later analysis, and an independent cohort replicated the association.

J is TRBJ1-4 and V is TRBV7-9, with D possibly TRBD1 on 5 matching bases. The receptor was derived from a female donor in good health and CMV-seronegative. Input material: PBMCs. Here the CDR3 reads CASTRGGINEKLFF. CDR3 DNA sequence: TGTGCCAGCACCCGCGGGGGAATCAATGAAAAACTGTTTTTT.